The 12 T cell receptor beta chains listed next were all sequenced from one sample in a study of blood T cell repertoires in COVID-19. The data were produced by immunoSEQ multiplex PCR, yet TCRdb's version contains in-frame clones alone and is incomplete. The sample carries about 200,000 clones, about nine tenths recorded once. Sequenced material: peripheral blood. The receptors come from a man aged 35 to 55 with acute or convalescent COVID-19.

Worth noting for this clone: This specimen includes other DNA sequences encoding the same CDR3. The CDR3 DNA follows: TGCAGCGTTGACTCGGGAAACACCATATATTTT. Amino acid sequence: CSVDSGNTIYF. The chain combines TRBV29-1 with TRBJ1-3; D is ambiguous. Germline lookup yields CDR1 SQVTM and CDR2 ANQGSEA. The ends were cut back, 3 bases at V and 4 bases at J, with 4 bases in the middle. This CDR3 is built from 11 residues.

The chain has TRBV2 and TRBJ1-6, with 7 bases matching TRBD1. V dropped 3 bases and J dropped 11; count of bases not matched to a gene: 7. Germline CDR1 SNHLY, CDR2 FYNNEI. CDR3 length: 14 residues. CDR3 nucleotides: TGTGCCAGCAGTGATCCCCCAGGGGGAGCACCCCTCCACTTT. Its translation: CASSDPPGGAPLHF.

The rearrangement joins TRBV7-9 to TRBJ2-7; 12 bases match TRBD1. V was pared by 5 bases and J by 3 bases, with 8 bases of the junction left unmatched. The CDR3 sequence is 16 residues long. Germline lookup yields CDR1 SEHNR and CDR2 FQNEAQ (reference sequence). The CDR3 DNA is TGTGCCAGCAGCCGGGACAGGGGGCGGGACGGCTACGAGCAGTACTTC. Protein: CASSRDRGRDGYEQYF.

This clone was picked up a small number of times. The chain employs TRBV27 and TRBJ2-2; 9 bases align to TRBD2. After removal of 2 bases from V and 4 bases from J, the junction contained 2 bases not matched to a gene. The CDR3 has 15 amino acids. Germline V gives CDR1 MNHEY, CDR2 SMNVEV (reference sequence). The DNA for the CDR3 is TGTGCCAGCAGTTTAGCGGGGGGGCCCACCGGGGAGCTGTTTTTT. Amino acids: CASSLAGGPTGELFF.

The chain joins TRBV6-4 to TRBJ1-1; D perhaps matches TRBD1 (5 bases). The CDR3 totals 14 residues. Trimming pared 4 bases from V and 2 bases from J, leaving 11 bases between. Germline CDR1 MRHNA, CDR2 SNTAGT. Here the CDR3 reads CASSGQPDNTEAFF. CDR3 DNA sequence: TGTGCCAGCAGTGGACAGCCGGATAACACTGAAGCTTTCTTT.

The V and J genes are TRBV19 and TRBJ2-1; D is unclear. Germline CDR1 is LNHDA and CDR2 is SQIVND (reference sequence). V was cut by 3 bases and J by 4 bases, with 10 bases left in between. CDR3 length: 14 amino acids. DNA of the CDR3: TGTGCCAGTAGTATCAGGTTCCGTTACAATGAGCAGTTCTTC. Protein sequence: CASSIRFRYNEQFF.

This clone was observed a handful of times. The chain couples TRBV5-4 to TRBJ1-2; 7 bases line up with TRBD1. The CDR3 covers 14 residues. CDR1 is SGHNT, CDR2 YYREEE, per germline (reference sequence). The V and J ends lost 4 bases and 2 bases, in that order; junction bases with no gene match: 5. Here the CDR3 DNA reads TGTGCCAGCAGCCGTCCGGACAGGAACTATGGCTACACCTTC. Its protein is CASSRPDRNYGYTF.

CDR3 residues: CATTEDYGYTF. CDR3 nucleotides: TGTGCCACCACGGAGGACTATGGCTACACCTTC. J is TRBJ1-2 and V is TRBV6-5; D gene ambiguous. Trimming left V 10 bases short and J 3 bases short, with 9 bases between. The CDR3 loop spans 11 amino acids. Germline V gene data show CDR1 as MNHEY and CDR2 as SVGAGI.

The rearrangement links TRBV9 to TRBJ2-1; D not resolved. CDR1 is SGDLS and CDR2 is YYNGEE in the germline V gene. The CDR3 contains 16 residues. V shed 2 bases and J shed 0 bases, with 12 bases lying between them. The CDR3 DNA reads as TGTGCCAGCAGCGTGCGAGGTCAAATCTCCTACAATGAGCAGTTCTTC. Residues: CASSVRGQISYNEQFF.

The V gene is TRBV5-6, the J gene TRBJ2-5; TRBD2 agrees at 9 bases. The V gene end was trimmed by 4 bases and the J gene end by 4 bases; junction bases not matched to a gene: 2. The CDR3 loop spans 13 amino acids. Per germline, CDR1 SGHDT and CDR2 YYEEEE. For the CDR3, the DNA is TGTGCCAGCAGCACGACTAGCGGAGAGACCCAGTACTTC. Protein product: CASSTTSGETQYF.

This chain connects TRBV4-1 to TRBJ2-7; perhaps TRBD1 as D (5 bases). This CDR3 has 15 residues. The V end was cut by 1 base, the J end by 2 bases, with 12 bases between. Germline V CDR1 and CDR2: MGHRA, YSYEKL. The CDR3 DNA sequence: TGCGCCAGCAGCCAAGTTCAGGGTCCCCCCTACGAGCAGTACTTC. As protein: CASSQVQGPPYEQYF.

With regard to this clone: This sample includes further DNA sequences coding for the same CDR3. The chain employs TRBV5-6 and TRBJ2-3, with D unresolved. There are 14 residues in the CDR3. Germline V gene sequence: CDR1 SGHDT, CDR2 YYEEEE. V lost 0 bases, J lost 0 bases, and 5 bases lay in between. Here the CDR3 DNA reads TGTGCCAGCAGCTTGGGGCTTAGCACAGATACGCAGTATTTT. This encodes CASSLGLSTDTQYF.